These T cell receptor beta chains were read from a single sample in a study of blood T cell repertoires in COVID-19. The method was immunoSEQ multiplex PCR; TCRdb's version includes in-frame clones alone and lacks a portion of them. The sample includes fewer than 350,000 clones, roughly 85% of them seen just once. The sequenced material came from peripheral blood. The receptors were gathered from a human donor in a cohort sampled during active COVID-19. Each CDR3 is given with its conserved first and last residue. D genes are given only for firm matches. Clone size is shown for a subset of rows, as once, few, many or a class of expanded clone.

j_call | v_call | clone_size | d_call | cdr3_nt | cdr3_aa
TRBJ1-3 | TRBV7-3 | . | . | TGTGCCAGCAGCTTAATCGCAGGGGACACCATATATTTT | CASSLIAGDTIYF
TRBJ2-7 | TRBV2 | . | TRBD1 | TGTGCCAGCAGCACCGGACAGGGGCACTACGAGCAGTACTTC | CASSTGQGHYEQYF
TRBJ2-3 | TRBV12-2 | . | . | TGTGCAAGTGGTCTACAGGGGGTAAACTACGCAGATACGCAGTATTTT | CASGLQGVNYADTQYF
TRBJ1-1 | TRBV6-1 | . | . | TGTGCCAGCAGTGAAATTGTTGGTTTCGGGAACACTGAAGCTTTCTTT | CASSEIVGFGNTEAFF
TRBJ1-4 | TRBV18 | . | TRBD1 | TGTGCCAGCTCACCAGAACCAGGACAGGGGCCCTTGGGCGAAAAACTGTTTTTT | CASSPEPGQGPLGEKLFF
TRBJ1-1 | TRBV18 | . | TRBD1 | TGTGCCAGCTCACCCCCCTTAGGGGGACAGGGGTCGAGTACTGAAGCTTTCTTT | CASSPPLGGQGSSTEAFF
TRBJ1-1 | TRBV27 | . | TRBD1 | TGTGCCAGCAGTTCAAGGACAGGGGGCGGCAAAACTGAAGCTTTCTTT | CASSSRTGGGKTEAFF
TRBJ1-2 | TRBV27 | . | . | TGTGCCAGCAGTTTTTCCCAGTTCGATGGCTACACCTTC | CASSFSQFDGYTF
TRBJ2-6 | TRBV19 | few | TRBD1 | TGTGCCAGTAGTATGGACGGGACAGGCGTGATCTCTGGGGCCAACGTCCTGACTTTC | CASSMDGTGVISGANVLTF
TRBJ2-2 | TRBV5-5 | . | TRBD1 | TGTGCCAGCACCCGAACAGGGGTGAGAACCGGGGAGCTGTTTTTT | CASTRTGVRTGELFF
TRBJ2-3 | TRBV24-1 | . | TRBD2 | TGTGCCACCAGTGATTCAGCGGGGGCCGTTACAGATACGCAGTATTTT | CATSDSAGAVTDTQYF
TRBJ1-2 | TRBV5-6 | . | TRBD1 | TGTGCCAGCATCTTAAACCGATATGACAGGGCCTATGGCTACACCTTC | CASILNRYDRAYGYTF
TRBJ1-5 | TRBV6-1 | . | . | TGTGCCAGCAGTGAAAGGTTCGACACATTCGCAGGTCAGCCCCAGCATTTT | CASSERFDTFAGQPQHF
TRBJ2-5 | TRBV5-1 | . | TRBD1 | TGCGCCAGCAGCCGTCCCATAACAACAGGGGACCGATTGGCGACCCAGTACTTC | CASSRPITTGDRLATQYF
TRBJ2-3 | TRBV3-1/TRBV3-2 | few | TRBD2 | TGTGCCAGCAGTTCCACCGGGACTAGCGGGGCGAAGTACACAGATACGCAGTATTTT | CASSSTGTSGAKYTDTQYF
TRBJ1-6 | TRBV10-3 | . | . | TGTGCCATCAGTGAGTCTCCCACCAGGGTGAATTCACCCCTCCACTTT | CAISESPTRVNSPLHF
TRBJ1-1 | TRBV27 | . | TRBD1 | TGTGCCAGCAGGAAAATTAGGACAGGAATGAACACTGAAGCTTTCTTT | CASRKIRTGMNTEAFF
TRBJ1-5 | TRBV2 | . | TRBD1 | TGTGCCAGCAGGGGACGGACAGGAGGGGATCAGCCCCAGCATTTT | CASRGRTGGDQPQHF
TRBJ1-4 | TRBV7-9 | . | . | TGTGCCAGCAGCCGGGGGGGTGAAAAACTGTTTTTT | CASSRGGEKLFF
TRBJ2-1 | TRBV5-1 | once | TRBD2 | TGCGCCAGCAGGACCGGGACTAGCAGCAATGAGCAGTTCTTC | CASRTGTSSNEQFF
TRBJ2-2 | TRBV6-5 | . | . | TGTGCCAGCAGTTACGGGGAGGTCCCCGGGGAGCTGTTTTTT | CASSYGEVPGELFF
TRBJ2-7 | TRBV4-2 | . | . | TGTGCCAGCAGCCAAGGCCAGGACACATCCTTC | CASSQGQDTSF
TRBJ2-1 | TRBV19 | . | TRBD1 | TGTGCCAGTAGTATAGGGGACAGCTCCTACAATGAGCAGTTCTTC | CASSIGDSSYNEQFF
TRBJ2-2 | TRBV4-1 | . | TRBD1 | TGCGCCAGCAGGGACCGGACAGGTTCGAACACCGGGGAGCTGTTTTTT | CASRDRTGSNTGELFF
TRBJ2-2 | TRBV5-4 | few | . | TGTGCCAGCAGCTTGGCGGCAGGGACCGGGGAGCTGTTTTTT | CASSLAAGTGELFF
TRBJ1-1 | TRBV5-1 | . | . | TGCGCCAGCAGCTTGGATCCGGACTTAGAAGCTTTCTTT | CASSLDPDLEAFF
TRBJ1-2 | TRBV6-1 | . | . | TGTGCCAGCAGTGACAGGGTAAATGGCTACACCTTC | CASSDRVNGYTF
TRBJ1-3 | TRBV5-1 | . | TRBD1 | TGCGCCAGCAGCGTAGGGGGCCCGGACACCATATATTTT | CASSVGGPDTIYF
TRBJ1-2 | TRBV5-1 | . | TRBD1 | TGCGCCAGCAGCCCCCGGTCAGACAGGGACTATGGCTACACCTTC | CASSPRSDRDYGYTF
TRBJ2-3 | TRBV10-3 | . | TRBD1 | TGTGCCATCACGACAGGGAATATCACAGATACGCAGTATTTT | CAITTGNITDTQYF
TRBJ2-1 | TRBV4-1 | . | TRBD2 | TGCGCCAGCAGCCAGAGCGGGGCCATAATCTCCTACAATGAGCAGTTCTTC | CASSQSGAIISYNEQFF
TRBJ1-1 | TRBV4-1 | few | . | TGCGCCAGCAGCCAAGTGCGGAAGAACACTGAAGCTTTCTTT | CASSQVRKNTEAFF
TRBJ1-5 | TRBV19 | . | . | TGTGCCAGTAGTATGCAGGGTGGGAGCAATCAGCCCCAGCATTTT | CASSMQGGSNQPQHF